The 17 T cell receptor beta chains presented below share a single source sample, sequenced in a study of brain T cells in children with intractable seizures. Profiled with immunoSEQ multiplex PCR; TCRdb holds only in-frame clones, not every one. The sample lists 75,000 to 80,000 clones, about 93% seen once, with more than 1.5% in the top ten. The sample here was peripheral blood, taken at surgery. The origin of the receptors is a boy in the first two years of life with tuberous sclerosis and intractable seizures.

The rearrangement joins TRBV6-5 to TRBJ2-1; 9 bases are shared with TRBD2. The V gene's germline CDR1 is MNHEY and CDR2 SVGAGI. Losses at the gene ends were 6 bases for V and 7 bases for J; bases not matched to a gene: 7. This CDR3 comprises 14 residues. The CDR3 loop is CASRTSGRGNEQFF. For the CDR3, the DNA is TGTGCCAGCAGGACTAGCGGACGGGGGAATGAGCAGTTCTTC.

The chain is built from TRBV6-1 and TRBJ1-6, with TRBD1 matching over 12 bases. Germline CDR1 and CDR2: MNHNS and SASEGT. Trimming took 4 bases from V and 8 from J; bases not matched to a gene: 9. CDR3 length: 17 amino acids. CDR3 region: CASSGQSGTGGHSPLHF. Here the CDR3 DNA reads TGTGCCAGCAGTGGTCAATCCGGGACAGGGGGCCATTCACCCCTCCACTTT.

This chain links TRBV11-2 with TRBJ1-1; the D is unclear. The CDR3 contains 13 residues. V gave up 2 bases and J gave up 0 bases, with 4 bases separating them. CDR1 SGHAT and CDR2 FQNNGV come from the germline V gene. The CDR3 bases are TGTGCCAGCAGCTTAAGAATGAACACTGAAGCTTTCTTT. Translating it yields CASSLRMNTEAFF.

This clone was found a few times. The rearrangement links TRBV6-5 to TRBJ1-5; no reliable D call. The CDR3 totals 14 residues. V lost 2 bases and J lost 2, with 7 bases in between. CDR1 is MNHEY, CDR2 SVGAGI, per germline. The CDR3 loop reads CASSYMQGNQPQHF. In DNA form, the CDR3 reads TGTGCCAGCAGTTACATGCAGGGCAATCAGCCCCAGCATTTT.

J is TRBJ1-2 and V is TRBV7-2, with 8 nucleotides matching TRBD1. Germline V gene sequence: CDR1 SGHTA, CDR2 FQGNSA. This CDR3 spans 14 amino acids. Trimming cost V 4 bases and J 4 bases; bases outside gene matches: 5. The CDR3 loop is CASSSTGGGYGYTF. CDR3 coding DNA: TGTGCCAGCAGCTCCACAGGGGGAGGCTATGGCTACACCTTC.

This chain links TRBV30 with TRBJ2-5, with D maybe TRBD1 (6 bases). Germline values: CDR1 GTSNPN, CDR2 SVGIG (reference sequence). There are 16 residues in the CDR3. V lost 3 bases and J lost 0, with 17 bases in between. The CDR3 bases are TGTGCCTGGAGGGGGGCCGGGACGGAGGACCAAGAGACCCAGTACTTC. Its translation is CAWRGAGTEDQETQYF. Based on the CDR3 plus reference TRBV30 and TRBJ2-5, the full variable domain is SQTIHQWPATLVQPVGSPLSLECTVEGTSNPNLYWYRQAAGRGLQLLFYSVGIGQISSEVPQNLSASRPQDRQFILSSKKLLLSDSGFYLCAWRGAGTEDQETQYFGPGTRLLVL.

The chain carries TRBV21-1 and TRBJ1-6; the table's TRBD1 call for D was not verified on the DNA. TRBV21-1 is reported as a pseudogene. This CDR3 spans 17 amino acids. The CDR3 DNA sequence: TGTGCCAGCAGCAAAGAAGTTCCAGGGGGAGTTAATTCACCCCTCCACTTT. This translates into CASSKEVPGGVNSPLHF.

The CDR3 sequence: CASSLVIDEQFF. The CDR3 bases are TGTGCCAGCAGCTTAGTCATCGATGAGCAGTTCTTC. The J gene is TRBJ2-1, the V gene TRBV11-2; D call uncertain. This CDR3 has 12 residues. The ends were cut back, 1 base at V and 8 bases at J, with 6 bases in the middle. CDR1 and CDR2 from the germline V gene are SGHAT and FQNNGV. The whole variable domain, remainder taken from reference TRBV11-2 and TRBJ2-1, is EAGVAQSPRYKIIEKRQSVAFWCNPISGHATLYWYQQILGQGPKLLIQFQNNGVVDDSQLPKDRFSAERLKGVDSTLKIQPAKLEDSAVYLCASSLVIDEQFFGPGTRLTVL.

The chain carries TRBV30 and TRBJ1-4; D not resolved. Per germline, CDR1 GTSNPN and CDR2 SVGIG (reference sequence). The V and J ends lost 2 bases and 5 bases respectively, with 9 bases between them. CDR3 size: 13 residues. In DNA form, the CDR3 reads TGTGCCTGGAGTTCGAACAGAAATGAAAAACTGTTTTTT. This encodes CAWSSNRNEKLFF. The variable domain in full, with the rest retrieved from reference TRBV30 and TRBJ1-4, is SQTIHQWPATLVQPVGSPLSLECTVEGTSNPNLYWYRQAAGRGLQLLFYSVGIGQISSEVPQNLSASRPQDRQFILSSKKLLLSDSGFYLCAWSSNRNEKLFFGSGTQLSVL.

The V gene is TRBV7-2, the J gene TRBJ2-1, with 8 bases lining up with TRBD2. The trim removed 1 base at V and 10 bases at J, leaving 12 bases unmatched. The germline V gene encodes CDR1 SGHTA and CDR2 FQGNSA. The CDR3 runs 16 residues. The CDR3 DNA follows: TGTGCCAGCAGCTTAGGACGGGGGGGCCAGGGAGGAGAGCAGTTCTTC. Translation gives CASSLGRGGQGGEQFF. Variable domain in full (rest from reference TRBV7-2 and TRBJ2-1): GAGVSQSPSNKVTEKGKDVELRCDPISGHTALYWYRQSLGQGLEFLIYFQGNSAPDKSGLPSDRFSAERTGGSVSTLTIQRTQQEDSAVYLCASSLGRGGQGGEQFFGPGTRLTVL.

V gene TRBV6-5 combines with J gene TRBJ1-2, with 7 positions matching TRBD1. CDR1 and CDR2 from the germline V gene are MNHEY and SVGAGI. The CDR3 length is 14 residues. Trimming took 4 bases from V and 4 from J; bases not matched to a gene: 6. This chain's CDR3 is CASSFEGAGYGYTF. CDR3 in DNA: TGTGCCAGCAGTTTTGAGGGGGCAGGCTATGGCTACACCTTC.

This clone is judged medium-sized. The rearrangement joins TRBV7-9 to TRBJ1-2; weak D call: TRBD1 (5 bases). CDR1 and CDR2 from the germline V gene are SEHNR and FQNEAQ (reference sequence). This CDR3 is 14 amino acids long. The ends were cut back, 5 bases at V and 4 bases at J, with 14 bases in the middle. CDR3 in DNA: TGTGCCAGCAGCCCCGGGCAGGGTCCCTATGGCTACACCTTC. It translates to CASSPGQGPYGYTF.

This rearrangement joins TRBV6-5 to TRBJ1-2; 8 bases agree with TRBD1. This CDR3 is 13 amino acids long. V was clipped by 1 base and J by 9 bases; unmatched bases: 4. Looked up from germline, CDR1 is MNHEY and CDR2 is SVGAGI. In nucleotides, the CDR3 is TGTGCCAGCAGTTACTACACAGGGGGAAGCTACACCTTC. Amino acid sequence: CASSYYTGGSYTF.

V is TRBV27 and J is TRBJ1-2, with D maybe TRBD1 (6 bases). The V and J ends lost 5 bases and 5 bases respectively, with 18 bases between them. The CDR3 has 15 amino acids. CDR1 is MNHEY and CDR2 is SMNVEV in the germline V gene (reference sequence). CDR3 residues: CASSPSTGREYGYTF. The DNA of the CDR3 is TGTGCCAGCAGTCCCTCGACAGGCAGGGAGTATGGCTACACCTTC.

This clone occurred once. The chain uses TRBV7-3 and TRBJ2-3; perhaps D is TRBD1 or TRBD2 (5 bases each). V was trimmed by 4 bases and J by 2 bases, leaving 10 bases between them. Germline loops: CDR1 SGHTA, CDR2 FQGTGA. The CDR3 is 14 residues long. CDR3 bases: TGTGCCAGCAGCTGGGGGAAACCCACAGATACGCAGTATTTT. The encoded protein is CASSWGKPTDTQYF.

V is TRBV25-1 and J is TRBJ2-2; perhaps TRBD1 as D (6 bases). The CDR3 sequence is 11 residues long. Trimming took 6 bases from V and 7 from J, leaving 6 bases between them. Germline values: CDR1 MGHDK, CDR2 SYGVNS. CDR3 DNA: TGTGCCAGCAGACAGGGCGGGGAGCTGTTTTTT. It yields the protein CASRQGGELFF.

This chain joins TRBV7-2 and TRBJ2-1; no definite D call. V lost 4 bases and J lost 0, with 10 bases in between. The CDR3 has 15 residues. CDR1 SGHTA and CDR2 FQGNSA come from the germline V gene. CDR3 loop: CASSSTGGSYNEQFF. CDR3 DNA sequence: TGTGCCAGCAGCTCTACTGGTGGCTCCTACAATGAGCAGTTCTTC.